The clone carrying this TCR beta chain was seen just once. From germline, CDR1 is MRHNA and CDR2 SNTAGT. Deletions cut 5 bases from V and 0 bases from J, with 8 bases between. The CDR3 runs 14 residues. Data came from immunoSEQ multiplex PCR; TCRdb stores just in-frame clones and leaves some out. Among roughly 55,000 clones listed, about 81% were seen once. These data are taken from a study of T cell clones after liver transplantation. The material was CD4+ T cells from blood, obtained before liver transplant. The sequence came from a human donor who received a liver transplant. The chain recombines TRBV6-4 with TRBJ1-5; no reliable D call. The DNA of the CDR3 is TGTGCCAGCAGTTACGAAGGTAGCAATCAGCCCCAGCATTTT. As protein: CASSYEGSNQPQHF.